A selection of T cell receptor beta chains follows, all from one sample in a study of PD-L1 blockade in urothelial cancer. Repertoires were generated with immunoSEQ multiplex PCR, while TCRdb's copy carries only in-frame clones and drops some. Among some 45,000 clones listed, over 75% were seen once. Material: PBMCs, obtained around atezolizumab (anti-PD-L1) treatment. The receptors come from a man aged 60 to 69 with urothelial cancer. Both conserved end residues are part of each CDR3. A D gene is named only where the DNA matches it firmly. Clone size, where shown, is once, few, many, or a class for clones that have expanded.

clone size: NA
D gene: TRBD2
V gene: TRBV19
J gene: TRBJ2-7
CDR3 DNA: TGTGCCAGTAGTATAAGCGGGAGGCGTGAGCAGTACTTC
CDR3 protein: CASSISGRREQYF

clone size: NA
D gene: TRBD1
V gene: TRBV6-5
J gene: TRBJ1-1
CDR3 DNA: TGTGCCAGCACCCGGACAGGGATGTCGAACACTGAAGCTTTCTTT
CDR3 protein: CASTRTGMSNTEAFF

clone size: few
D gene: NA
V gene: TRBV5-4
J gene: TRBJ1-1
CDR3 DNA: TGTGCCAGCAGCTTGCGGGAGAGCAACACTGAAGCTTTCTTT
CDR3 protein: CASSLRESNTEAFF

clone size: few
D gene: NA
V gene: TRBV19
J gene: TRBJ2-7
CDR3 DNA: TGTGCCAGTAGTACTGGGACACTCACGGGCTACGAGCAGTACTTC
CDR3 protein: CASSTGTLTGYEQYF

clone size: NA
D gene: TRBD2
V gene: TRBV10-2
J gene: TRBJ2-3
CDR3 DNA: TGCGCCAGCAGTGTGTTGACTAGCGGGAGTACAGATACGCAGTATTTT
CDR3 protein: CASSVLTSGSTDTQYF

clone size: NA
D gene: NA
V gene: TRBV5-1
J gene: TRBJ1-3
CDR3 DNA: TGCGCCAGCAGCCCGGGGGGGGGCTCTGGAAACACCATATATTTT
CDR3 protein: CASSPGGGSGNTIYF

clone size: NA
D gene: NA
V gene: TRBV28
J gene: TRBJ2-4
CDR3 DNA: TGTGCCAGCAGCTTTACCGACCTAGTCAAAAACATTCAGTACTTC
CDR3 protein: CASSFTDLVKNIQYF

clone size: NA
D gene: TRBD2
V gene: TRBV5-1
J gene: TRBJ2-3
CDR3 DNA: TGCGCCAGCAGCTTTACGGGGGGGAGCACAGATACGCAGTATTTT
CDR3 protein: CASSFTGGSTDTQYF

clone size: once
D gene: NA
V gene: TRBV11-2
J gene: TRBJ2-1
CDR3 DNA: TGTGCCAGCAGCCCGGGGGGCCCCTACAATGAGCAGTTCTTC
CDR3 protein: CASSPGGPYNEQFF

clone size: NA
D gene: NA
V gene: TRBV4-3
J gene: TRBJ2-1
CDR3 DNA: TGCGCCAGCAGCCAACAGACTACCCTAGCTGAGCAGTTCTTC
CDR3 protein: CASSQQTTLAEQFF

clone size: NA
D gene: TRBD2
V gene: TRBV7-2
J gene: TRBJ2-2
CDR3 DNA: TGTGCCAGCAGCACTAGCGGGAGGACCGGGGAGCTGTTTTTT
CDR3 protein: CASSTSGRTGELFF

clone size: NA
D gene: TRBD2
V gene: TRBV7-2
J gene: TRBJ2-5
CDR3 DNA: TGTGCCAGCAGCTCCGGGACTAGTAAAGAGACCCAGTACTTC
CDR3 protein: CASSSGTSKETQYF

clone size: NA
D gene: NA
V gene: TRBV10-3
J gene: TRBJ1-5
CDR3 DNA: TGTGCCGCCAGGGCAGAGGTTTTTCAGCCCCAGCATTTT
CDR3 protein: CAARAEVFQPQHF

clone size: NA
D gene: NA
V gene: TRBV5-6
J gene: TRBJ1-2
CDR3 DNA: TGTGCCAGCAGCCTGGTGGACAGTCCCTATGGCTACACCTTC
CDR3 protein: CASSLVDSPYGYTF

clone size: NA
D gene: NA
V gene: TRBV19
J gene: TRBJ1-1
CDR3 DNA: TGTGCCAGTAGGGAAGGGGGTAGCGCGAACACTGAAGCTTTCTTT
CDR3 protein: CASREGGSANTEAFF

clone size: NA
D gene: NA
V gene: TRBV6-6
J gene: TRBJ1-1
CDR3 DNA: TGTGCCAGCAGTTACGGCCCACGAGCTTTCTTT
CDR3 protein: CASSYGPRAFF

clone size: NA
D gene: NA
V gene: TRBV30
J gene: TRBJ2-7
CDR3 DNA: TGTGCCTGGACCACAGGGTATGGGCCCTACGAGCAGTACTTC
CDR3 protein: CAWTTGYGPYEQYF

clone size: NA
D gene: TRBD1
V gene: TRBV5-1
J gene: TRBJ1-2
CDR3 DNA: TGCGCCAGCAGCTTAGCGGGACCTAAGACAGGGGGAAACTATGGCTACACCTTC
CDR3 protein: CASSLAGPKTGGNYGYTF

clone size: NA
D gene: NA
V gene: TRBV5-4
J gene: TRBJ2-5
CDR3 DNA: TGTGCCAGCAGCTTGCAGTCGGGGACAAGGGGGGAGACCCAGTACTTC
CDR3 protein: CASSLQSGTRGETQYF

clone size: NA
D gene: NA
V gene: TRBV7-8
J gene: TRBJ2-7
CDR3 DNA: TGTGCCAGCAGCTTAGGCCAGTTCGAGCAGTACTTC
CDR3 protein: CASSLGQFEQYF

clone size: NA
D gene: TRBD1
V gene: TRBV18
J gene: TRBJ2-3
CDR3 DNA: TGTGCCAGCTCATTACAGGGACAGGATACGCAGTATTTT
CDR3 protein: CASSLQGQDTQYF

clone size: NA
D gene: NA
V gene: TRBV28
J gene: TRBJ2-3
CDR3 DNA: TGTGCCAGCAGTTTTTTAGCGGGCACAGATACGCAGTATTTT
CDR3 protein: CASSFLAGTDTQYF

clone size: NA
D gene: NA
V gene: TRBV2
J gene: TRBJ1-1
CDR3 DNA: TGTGCCAGCAGTGCCACAGGGTTCACTGAAGCTTTCTTT
CDR3 protein: CASSATGFTEAFF

clone size: NA
D gene: TRBD1
V gene: TRBV28
J gene: TRBJ2-5
CDR3 DNA: TGTGCCAGCAGTTCACCGGGACAGACGACCCAGTACTTC
CDR3 protein: CASSSPGQTTQYF

clone size: NA
D gene: TRBD1
V gene: TRBV29-1
J gene: TRBJ2-5
CDR3 DNA: TGCAGCGCTGACAGGGTAAAGACCCAGTACTTC
CDR3 protein: CSADRVKTQYF

clone size: NA
D gene: TRBD1
V gene: TRBV14
J gene: TRBJ1-1
CDR3 DNA: TGTGCCAGCAGCCAGGGGACAGGGAGATTGAACACTGAAGCTTTCTTT
CDR3 protein: CASSQGTGRLNTEAFF

clone size: NA
D gene: TRBD1
V gene: TRBV5-4
J gene: TRBJ1-1
CDR3 DNA: TGTGCCAGCAGCTCTGGACAGGGGGCAGGAATGAACACTGAAGCTTTCTTT
CDR3 protein: CASSSGQGAGMNTEAFF

clone size: few
D gene: NA
V gene: TRBV5-1
J gene: TRBJ2-1
CDR3 DNA: TGCGCCAGCAGCTTGTCTGTTTCCAGCGATAAGTTCTTC
CDR3 protein: CASSLSVSSDKFF

clone size: NA
D gene: NA
V gene: TRBV6-6
J gene: TRBJ2-2
CDR3 DNA: TGTGCCAGCAGGACCGCAGGGACGAACACCGGGGAGCTGTTTTTT
CDR3 protein: CASRTAGTNTGELFF

clone size: NA
D gene: NA
V gene: TRBV6-6
J gene: TRBJ1-5
CDR3 DNA: TGTGCCAGCAGTCCAGCAGGGGCGGGCCAGCCCCAGCATTTT
CDR3 protein: CASSPAGAGQPQHF

clone size: NA
D gene: TRBD1
V gene: TRBV28
J gene: TRBJ1-5
CDR3 DNA: TGTGCCAGCAGTTTTGGACAGGGCGGACAGCCCCAGCATTTT
CDR3 protein: CASSFGQGGQPQHF

clone size: NA
D gene: NA
V gene: TRBV19
J gene: TRBJ1-4
CDR3 DNA: TGTGCCAGTAGTATCGGGCAGGGGTTTAATGAAAAACTGTTTTTT
CDR3 protein: CASSIGQGFNEKLFF

clone size: many
D gene: TRBD2
V gene: TRBV7-6
J gene: TRBJ2-1
CDR3 DNA: TGTGCCAGCAGCGTTGCCGGGACTAGCTATTACAATGAGCAGTTCTTC
CDR3 protein: CASSVAGTSYYNEQFF

clone size: NA
D gene: NA
V gene: TRBV14
J gene: TRBJ1-6
CDR3 DNA: TGTGCCAGCAGCCAAGAGACGGGGGCCCTCCACTTT
CDR3 protein: CASSQETGALHF

clone size: NA
D gene: TRBD2
V gene: TRBV5-1
J gene: TRBJ2-3
CDR3 DNA: TGCGCCAGCAGCTCCCGAGCGGGGGGAAGCACAGATACGCAGTATTTT
CDR3 protein: CASSSRAGGSTDTQYF

clone size: NA
D gene: NA
V gene: TRBV4-2
J gene: TRBJ1-5
CDR3 DNA: TGTGCCAGCAGCCAGGCTAATCAGCCCCAGCATTTT
CDR3 protein: CASSQANQPQHF

clone size: NA
D gene: NA
V gene: TRBV7-2
J gene: TRBJ2-7
CDR3 DNA: TGTGCCAGCAGCTTATTCTCTTTGTACGAGCAGTACTTC
CDR3 protein: CASSLFSLYEQYF

clone size: few
D gene: NA
V gene: TRBV18
J gene: TRBJ1-1
CDR3 DNA: TGTGCCAGCTCACCACAAGTGGCGGGCTCGGGCACTGAAGCTTTCTTT
CDR3 protein: CASSPQVAGSGTEAFF

clone size: NA
D gene: TRBD1
V gene: TRBV6-6
J gene: TRBJ2-2
CDR3 DNA: TGTGCCAGCTCCCGAGGGGGCCCCGGGGAGCTGTTTTTT
CDR3 protein: CASSRGGPGELFF

clone size: NA
D gene: NA
V gene: TRBV19
J gene: TRBJ2-2
CDR3 DNA: TGTGCCGCCGGATGGTCTAGCGCCGGGGAGCTGTTTTTT
CDR3 protein: CAAGWSSAGELFF

clone size: once
D gene: NA
V gene: TRBV19
J gene: TRBJ1-1
CDR3 DNA: TGTGCCAGTAGTATAATGGGCGTGGCCCCTGAAGCTTTCTTT
CDR3 protein: CASSIMGVAPEAFF

clone size: many
D gene: NA
V gene: TRBV30
J gene: TRBJ2-5
CDR3 DNA: TGTGCCTGGGACCTGGAGCGGCGGCAAGAGACCCAGTACTTC
CDR3 protein: CAWDLERRQETQYF

clone size: NA
D gene: NA
V gene: TRBV29-1
J gene: TRBJ2-7
CDR3 DNA: TGCAGCGTTGAAGACGGGAAGGGCGAGCAGTACTTC
CDR3 protein: CSVEDGKGEQYF